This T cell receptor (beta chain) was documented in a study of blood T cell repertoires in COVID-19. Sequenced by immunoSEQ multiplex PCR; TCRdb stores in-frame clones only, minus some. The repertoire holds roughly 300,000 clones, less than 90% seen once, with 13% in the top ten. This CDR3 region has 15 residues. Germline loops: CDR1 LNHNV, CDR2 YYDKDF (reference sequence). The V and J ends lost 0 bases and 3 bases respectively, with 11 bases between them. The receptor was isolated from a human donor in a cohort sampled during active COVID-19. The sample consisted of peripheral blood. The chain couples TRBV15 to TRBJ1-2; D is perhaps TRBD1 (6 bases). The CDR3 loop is CATSRDVRGHYGYTF. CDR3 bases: TGTGCCACCAGCAGAGACGTCAGGGGCCACTATGGCTACACCTTC.